Detailed here is one T cell receptor beta chain. What it binds is unknown. The data belong to a study of CD8+CD57+ T cells in acquired aplastic anemia. Profiling of TCR beta VDJ combinations and CDR3 sequences used genomic DNA as template. Via MiXCR, TCRdb re-called the reads, giving one row per CDR3 protein. The sample has approximately 170,000 distinct CDR3 sequences; less than 70% are singletons. Findings and caveats of the study: Any difference that existed in CD8+ Simpson's diversity between patients and controls was not significant. The study identified roughly 29 CD8+ CDR3 sequences shared by patients and controls.

This TCR came from a human donor in good health, serving as a control. Sequences were obtained from sorted CD4+, CD8+, or CD8+CD57+ T cells (not recorded which) from PBMCs.

CDR3 protein: CASTGGGLNSPLHF. In nucleotides, the CDR3 is TGCGCCAGCACCGGAGGGGGGTTAAATTCACCCCTCCACTTT. The rearrangement links TRBV10-2 to TRBJ1-6, with D perhaps matching TRBD1 (6 bases). V was cut by 7 bases and J by 7 bases, with 14 bases left in between. The CDR3 loop spans 14 amino acids. From germline, CDR1 is WSHSY and CDR2 SAAADI.